This is a list of T cell receptor beta chains from one sample in a study of T cells in Graves' hyperthyroidism and ophthalmopathy. A single record per CDR3 protein comes from TCRdb applying MiXCR to the multiplex PCR reads. The data show hundreds of thousands of distinct CDR3 sequences, about 16% seen once. Input material: blood. These receptors were taken from a woman aged 40 to 50 with Graves' ophthalmopathy. Both conserved end residues are part of each CDR3. Fields, in order: CDR3 length, clone size, V gene, D gene, J gene, CDR3 protein, CDR3 DNA. D genes are given only for firm matches. Clone size is stated in some rows and not others, as once, few, many or a class when expanded.

>14|few|TRBV15|-|TRBJ1-2
CATSRDNGDNGYTF
TGTGCCACCAGCAGAGATAATGGAGATAATGGCTACACCTTC
>16|many|TRBV7-2|-|TRBJ2-3
CASSLMPQSSTDTQYF
TGTGCCAGCAGCTTGATGCCGCAGTCAAGCACAGATACGCAGTATTTT
>16|few|TRBV12-3/TRBV12-4|-|TRBJ2-2
CASSLGGRVGAGELFF
TGTGCCAGCAGTTTAGGCGGTAGGGTCGGCGCCGGGGAGCTGTTTTTT
>14|many|TRBV12-3/TRBV12-4|TRBD1|TRBJ1-3
CASSRQGSGNTIYF
TGTGCCAGCAGTCGACAGGGCTCTGGAAACACCATATATTTT
>14|many|TRBV3-1|-|TRBJ1-2
CASSPRGSHYGYTF
TGTGCCAGCAGCCCTCGAGGCTCCCACTATGGCTACACCTTC
>15|-|TRBV5-1|-|TRBJ2-5
CASSWQPGRQETQYF
TGCGCCAGCAGCTGGCAACCGGGACGTCAAGAGACCCAGTACTTC
>12|-|TRBV15|TRBD2|TRBJ2-3
CATGEGKDTQYF
TGTGCCACCGGGGAGGGGAAAGATACGCAGTATTTT
>14|-|TRBV12-3/TRBV12-4|-|TRBJ1-5
CASRGGDWNQPQHF
TGTGCCAGCAGGGGGGGGGACTGGAATCAGCCCCAGCATTTT
>14|many|TRBV20-1|-|TRBJ1-3
CSARGDLSGNTIYF
TGCAGTGCTAGAGGGGACTTATCTGGAAACACCATATATTTT
>17|-|TRBV7-9|-|TRBJ2-2
CASSQLLSRGYTGELFF
TGTGCCAGCAGCCAATTGTTAAGCAGGGGCTACACCGGGGAGCTGTTTTTT
>16|many|TRBV5-1|-|TRBJ2-1
CASSWTTGSGGNEQFF
TGCGCCAGCAGCTGGACGACAGGGAGCGGGGGCAATGAGCAGTTCTTC
>16|-|TRBV6-2/TRBV6-3|TRBD2|TRBJ2-7
CAITGLAGGPGIEQYF
TGTGCCATAACTGGACTAGCGGGAGGGCCAGGCATCGAGCAGTACTTC
>14|many|TRBV3-1|-|TRBJ1-1
CASSHGARNTEAFF
TGTGCCAGCAGCCACGGCGCGAGGAACACTGAAGCTTTCTTT
>14|many|TRBV30|-|TRBJ1-2
CAWSEGAGELCYTF
TGTGCCTGGAGTGAAGGGGCAGGGGAGTTGTGCTACACCTTC
>14|-|TRBV6-5|TRBD2|TRBJ2-5
CASSLLASKETQYF
TGTGCCAGCAGTCTACTAGCGTCCAAAGAGACCCAGTACTTC
>15|-|TRBV6-2/TRBV6-3|TRBD1|TRBJ2-5
CASSGDRGRQETQYF
TGTGCCAGCAGTGGGGACAGGGGGCGACAAGAGACCCAGTACTTC
>15|few|TRBV27|-|TRBJ2-6
CASRPTGSGANVLTF
TGTGCCAGCAGACCCACAGGGAGTGGGGCCAACGTCCTGACTTTC
>18|many|TRBV28|TRBD2|TRBJ2-7
CASRSGLAGGPSSYEQYF
TGTGCCAGCAGGTCGGGACTAGCGGGAGGGCCGAGCTCCTACGAGCAGTACTTC
>12|many|TRBV2|-|TRBJ1-2
CATRTRNYGYTF
TGTGCCACTAGGACCAGGAACTATGGCTACACCTTC
>13|many|TRBV2|-|TRBJ1-2
CASSEDLNYGYTF
TGTGCCAGCAGTGAAGATTTGAACTATGGCTACACCTTC
>17|few|TRBV5-1|-|TRBJ2-3
CASSLGGRPPYTDTQYF
TGCGCCAGCAGCTTGGGAGGGCGCCCCCCCTACACAGATACGCAGTATTTT
>14|-|TRBV3-1|-|TRBJ1-1
CASSQQGNWAEAFF
TGTGCCAGCAGCCAACAGGGGAATTGGGCTGAAGCTTTCTTT
>15|-|TRBV2|TRBD1|TRBJ2-3
CASRSQGVRTDTQYF
TGTGCCAGCAGATCACAGGGGGTGAGGACAGATACGCAGTATTTT
>18|few|TRBV6-2/TRBV6-3|-|TRBJ2-6
CASSREILRLSGANVLTF
TGTGCCAGCAGTCGGGAGATCCTCCGACTATCTGGGGCCAACGTCCTGACTTTC
>15|many|TRBV6-1|TRBD1|TRBJ2-2
CASVRDSMLTGELFF
TGTGCCAGCGTCCGGGACAGCATGTTAACCGGGGAGCTGTTTTTT
>13|-|TRBV30|-|TRBJ2-1
CAWSLDALNEQFF
TGTGCCTGGAGCCTCGACGCTCTCAATGAGCAGTTCTTC
>12|-|TRBV2|-|TRBJ2-1
CASYSVRFEQFF
TGTGCCAGCTACTCAGTAAGGTTTGAGCAGTTCTTC
>15|many|TRBV2|-|TRBJ2-7
CASSDWERIWGEQYF
TGTGCCAGCAGTGACTGGGAGCGGATATGGGGCGAGCAGTACTTC
>15|few|TRBV10-3|-|TRBJ2-2
CAISESQSNTGELFF
TGTGCCATCAGTGAGTCGCAGTCGAACACCGGGGAGCTGTTTTTT
>14|many|TRBV2|TRBD1|TRBJ1-5
CASNRGQGTQPQHF
TGTGCCAGCAATAGAGGACAGGGAACTCAGCCCCAGCATTTT
>15|few|TRBV7-2|TRBD1|TRBJ2-7
CASSPDRGRFHEQYF
TGTGCCAGCAGCCCTGACAGGGGGCGTTTCCACGAGCAGTACTTC
>13|many|TRBV2|-|TRBJ1-2
CASSESYRVGYTF
TGTGCCAGCAGTGAGTCTTACAGGGTTGGCTACACCTTC
>15|few|TRBV27|-|TRBJ1-6
CASSSTGRYNSPLHF
TGTGCCAGCAGTTCGACGGGACGGTATAATTCACCCCTCCACTTT
>12|many|TRBV27|-|TRBJ2-7
CASSGTTYEQYF
TGTGCCAGCTCGGGGACGACCTACGAGCAGTACTTC
>16|once|TRBV6-2/TRBV6-3|-|TRBJ1-4
CASSLSGARWDEKLFF
TGTGCCAGCAGTTTAAGCGGTGCGCGGTGGGATGAAAAACTGTTTTTT
>13|many|TRBV12-5|-|TRBJ1-5
CASGSTDDQPQHF
TGTGCTAGTGGTTCCACGGACGATCAGCCCCAGCATTTT
>19|-|TRBV14|TRBD2|TRBJ2-7
CASSQTHPSGSTLTYEQYF
TGTGCCAGCAGCCAAACCCATCCTAGCGGGAGCACCCTTACCTACGAGCAGTACTTC
>16|few|TRBV11-2|-|TRBJ2-2
CASSLFGVANTGELFF
TGTGCCAGCAGCTTATTTGGAGTGGCGAACACCGGGGAGCTGTTTTTT
>17|many|TRBV18|TRBD1|TRBJ2-3
CASSPARGQGGSDTQYF
TGTGCCAGCTCACCGGCCCGCGGACAGGGGGGTTCAGATACGCAGTATTTT
>16|many|TRBV11-2|TRBD2|TRBJ2-7
CASSLGGSGSSYEQYF
TGTGCCAGCAGCTTAGGCGGGAGCGGGAGCTCCTACGAGCAGTACTTC
>15|-|TRBV6-1|-|TRBJ2-5
CASRLVPGALETQYF
TGTGCCAGCAGACTAGTCCCGGGTGCATTAGAGACCCAGTACTTC
>15|few|TRBV6-1|TRBD1|TRBJ1-5
CASSSGDSRNQPQHF
TGTGCCAGCAGTTCTGGGGACAGCCGCAATCAGCCCCAGCATTTT
>16|-|TRBV25-1|-|TRBJ2-1
CASQGPVRERGNEQFF
TGTGCCAGCCAAGGGCCGGTACGGGAGAGAGGTAATGAGCAGTTCTTC
>16|many|TRBV3-1|-|TRBJ2-1
CASTSLGGGTYNEQFF
TGTGCCAGCACCTCACTGGGGGGCGGTACCTACAATGAGCAGTTCTTC
>14|-|TRBV28|-|TRBJ1-4
CASAEPGTNEKLFF
TGTGCCAGTGCCGAGCCAGGGACTAATGAAAAACTGTTTTTT
>19|-|TRBV20-1|-|TRBJ2-1
CSARVQGGLSGGSYNEQFF
TGCAGTGCTAGAGTTCAGGGCGGGTTGAGTGGGGGCTCCTACAATGAGCAGTTCTTC
>14|many|TRBV3-1|-|TRBJ1-1
CASSLAITNTEAFF
TGTGCCAGCAGCCTTGCGATCACGAACACTGAAGCTTTCTTT
>16|-|TRBV27|-|TRBJ2-3
CASSLRDPFFTDTQYF
TGTGCCAGCAGTTTAAGGGACCCTTTCTTCACAGATACGCAGTATTTT
>14|many|TRBV2|TRBD1|TRBJ1-2
CASSGAGTGGRYTF
TGTGCCAGCAGTGGAGCCGGGACAGGGGGCCGCTACACCTTC
>15|-|TRBV19|-|TRBJ2-2
CASSIAGRSTGELFF
TGTGCCAGTAGTATTGCGGGAAGAAGCACCGGGGAGCTGTTTTTT
>15|-|TRBV27|TRBD2|TRBJ2-1
CASSSTSGISRQQFF
TGTGCCAGCAGCTCGACTAGCGGGATCTCAAGGCAGCAGTTCTTC
>16|many|TRBV7-9|TRBD2|TRBJ2-4
CASSATPRAGVNIQYF
TGTGCCAGCAGCGCAACCCCTCGGGCGGGAGTTAACATTCAGTACTTC
>15|-|TRBV28|-|TRBJ2-2
CASSSAPSNTGELFF
TGTGCCAGCAGTTCAGCCCCTTCGAACACCGGGGAGCTGTTTTTT
>14|many|TRBV20-1|TRBD2|TRBJ2-3
CSAKGGGEVDTQYF
TGCAGTGCTAAGGGCGGGGGGGAAGTAGATACGCAGTATTTT
>15|-|TRBV7-6|TRBD1|TRBJ1-4
CASSLGTGRGEKLFF
TGTGCCAGCAGCCTAGGGACAGGTCGGGGGGAAAAACTGTTTTTT